Each of the 32 T cell receptor beta chains below was sequenced from the same sample in a study of human T cells and chemical hapten exposure. The time point denotes: pre-sensitization, week 0. Stated treatment: therapeutic diphenylcyclopropenone sensitization with weekly scalp DPC. TCRdb analysed the RACE reads with MiXCR anew, one entry per CDR3 protein. The sample lists approximately 400,000 distinct CDR3 sequences, 5% to 6.5% occurring once. The starting material was whole blood, obtained in connection with sensitization to the hapten diphenylcyclopropenone (DPC). The receptors here all came from a woman aged 45-59 years with alopecia areata. Some clones in this sample may be carry-over from other donors' samples.

The chain links TRBV10-3 to TRBJ2-1, with 8 nucleotides matching TRBD1. The CDR3 runs 11 residues. CDR1 ENHRY and CDR2 SYGVKD come from the germline V gene. The V gene end was trimmed by 9 bases and the J gene end by 7 bases; junction bases not matched to a gene: 2. The CDR3 loop is CAIGTGNEQFF. The CDR3 nucleotides read TGTGCCATTGGGACAGGTAATGAGCAGTTCTTC.

This clonotype was counted many times. V gene TRBV4-2 combines with J gene TRBJ1-5; no firm D call. Germline V gene lookup returns CDR1 LGHNA and CDR2 YNFKEQ. This CDR3 is 16 amino acids long. Trimming stripped 1 base from V and 1 base from J, with 11 bases between. CDR3: CASSQVVGLSNQPQHF. CDR3 nucleotides: TGTGCCAGCAGCCAAGTTGTAGGGTTAAGCAATCAGCCCCAGCATTTT.

This clonotype was picked up a small number of times. This rearrangement joins TRBV5-1 to TRBJ2-6; tentatively, D is TRBD1 (5 bases). V shed 6 bases and J shed 0 bases, with 10 bases lying between them. The CDR3 is made up of 15 amino acids. Germline CDR1 is SGHRS and CDR2 is YFSETQ. The CDR3 sequence is CASTPGNSGANVLTF. CDR3 nucleotides: TGCGCCAGCACGCCAGGGAACTCTGGGGCCAACGTCCTGACTTTC.

This clonotype was detected many times. The rearrangement joins TRBV5-1 to TRBJ2-7; a possible D gene is TRBD1 (5 bases). Germline CDR1 and CDR2: SGHRS and YFSETQ. The V and J ends lost 2 bases and 4 bases respectively, with 7 bases between them. The CDR3 extends over 12 amino acids. The CDR3, as DNA: TGCGCCAGCAGCTTTCAGGGTTACGAGCAGTACTTC. It yields the protein CASSFQGYEQYF.

Comment on this clonotype: A much larger clone lies a single base off, so this may be a read error. The chain recombines TRBV5-1 with TRBJ1-1; 9 bases agree with TRBD1. The germline CDR1 and CDR2 sequences are SGHRS and YFSETQ. CDR3 length: 14 amino acids. This chain's CDR3 is CASSSDRGGTEAYF. The CDR3 bases are TGCGCCAGCAGCTCGGACAGGGGAGGGACTGAAGCTTACTTT.

This clonotype was observed many times. The V call is TRBV27, the J call TRBJ2-3; 15 nucleotides agree with TRBD2. Germline V gene lookup returns CDR1 MNHEY and CDR2 SMNVEV (reference sequence). This CDR3 region has 17 residues. V lost 5 bases, J lost 1 base, and 4 bases stayed unmatched. The CDR3 DNA is TGTGCCAGCAGTGTCGGGACTAGCGGGAGGCGCACAGATACGCAGTATTTT. This translates into CASSVGTSGRRTDTQYF.

This clonotype showed up many times. The genes are TRBV28 and TRBJ2-7; a possible D gene is TRBD1 (6 bases). Germline values: CDR1 MDHEN, CDR2 SYDVKM. V was shortened by 5 bases and J by 1 base, with 12 bases between the two germline ends. This CDR3 spans 14 amino acids. CDR3 coding DNA: TGTGCCAGCAGTCTTCTAACAGGGTCCTACGAGCAGTACTTC. This gives the protein CASSLLTGSYEQYF.

This chain links TRBV27 with TRBJ2-1; D unresolved. Per the germline V gene, CDR1 is MNHEY and CDR2 is SMNVEV (reference sequence). V dropped 7 bases and J dropped 0 bases, with 10 bases sitting between them. This CDR3 comprises 14 residues. For the CDR3, the DNA is TGTGCCAGCACCTTACAGAGCTCCTACAATGAGCAGTTCTTC. It is translated as CASTLQSSYNEQFF.

This clonotype was seen ten or more times. The chain carries TRBV10-3 and TRBJ2-7; 12 nucleotides line up with TRBD2. Germline V lookup: CDR1 ENHRY, CDR2 SYGVKD. With 6 bases clipped from V and 4 bases from J, the junction kept 4 bases outside the gene matches. There are 14 residues in the CDR3. CDR3 sequence: CAISRTSGVYEQYF. CDR3 DNA: TGTGCCATCAGCCGGACTAGCGGGGTTTACGAGCAGTACTTC.

This clonotype was seen at least ten times. In DNA form, the CDR3 reads TGCGCCAGCAGCCAATGGGGGACTAGCGGGTTTGGGATCTTTCACGAGCAGTACTTC. Its protein product is CASSQWGTSGFGIFHEQYF. The chain uses TRBV4-1 and TRBJ2-7; TRBD2 agrees at 12 bases. Trimming cost V 2 bases and J 5 bases; bases outside gene matches: 16. This CDR3 contains 19 residues. Germline CDR1 reads MGHRA; CDR2 reads YSYEKL.

This clonotype was counted at least ten times. This chain uses TRBV27 with TRBJ1-5; a possible D gene is TRBD1 (5 bases). Trimming took 0 bases from V and 1 from J, leaving 7 bases between them. The CDR3 extends over 15 amino acids. Germline lookup yields CDR1 MNHEY and CDR2 SMNVEV (reference sequence). The DNA for the CDR3 is TGTGCCAGCAGTTTATCGAGGGGAAGCAATCAGCCCCAGCATTTT. It translates to CASSLSRGSNQPQHF.

This clonotype was detected many times. The chain has TRBV29-1 and TRBJ2-1; 7 bases match TRBD2. The CDR3 covers 15 residues. V was clipped by 4 bases and J by 7 bases; unmatched bases: 13. Germline V lookup: CDR1 SQVTM, CDR2 ANQGSEA. The CDR3, as DNA: TGCAGCGTTGGTGCGTGGCGGGAGCTCAGTAATGAGCAGTTCTTC. It specifies CSVGAWRELSNEQFF.

This clonotype was recorded a few times. The chain recombines TRBV2 with TRBJ1-1; TRBD1 is a possible D gene (5 bases). V was cut by 1 base and J by 10 bases, with 7 bases left in between. Germline assignment: CDR1 SNHLY and CDR2 FYNNEI. The CDR3 runs to 11 residues. This CDR3 reads CASSEEGRAFF. Written as DNA, the CDR3 is TGTGCCAGCAGTGAAGAGGGGAGAGCTTTCTTT.

This clonotype was detected many times. The chain is built from TRBV2 and TRBJ2-3; 7 nucleotides agree with TRBD1. CDR3 length: 16 amino acids. V dropped 5 bases and J dropped 1; count of bases not matched to a gene: 9. CDR1 and CDR2 from the germline V gene are SNHLY and FYNNEI. CDR3 residues: CASSRTGTVGTDTQYF. As DNA, the CDR3 is TGTGCCAGCAGTCGGACCGGGACAGTTGGCACAGATACGCAGTATTTT.

The rearrangement joins TRBV7-9 to TRBJ1-1; possibly TRBD1 for D (5 bases). Germline V lookup: CDR1 SEHNR, CDR2 FQNEAQ (reference sequence). Trimming stripped 1 base from V and 4 bases from J, with 10 bases between. The CDR3 runs to 14 residues. The CDR3 nucleotides are TGTGCCAGCAGCTTAGGGGCAGGGAGCACTGAAGCTTTCTTT. This gives the protein CASSLGAGSTEAFF.

The V call is TRBV5-1, the J call TRBJ1-2; 9 bases map to TRBD1. V dropped 0 bases and J dropped 0; count of bases not matched to a gene: 9. In germline, CDR1 is SGHRS, CDR2 YFSETQ. The CDR3 runs to 18 residues. The DNA for the CDR3 is TGCGCCAGCAGCTTGGAGGGACAGGGTGGAGGGACTAACTATGGCTACACCTTC. Encoded protein: CASSLEGQGGGTNYGYTF.

At least ten counts were recorded for this clonotype. The V call is TRBV7-2, the J call TRBJ2-5; D remains ambiguous. The CDR3 consists of 16 residues. Per germline, CDR1 SGHTA and CDR2 FQGNSA. V was clipped by 5 bases and J by 3 bases, with 19 bases between them. The DNA for the CDR3 is TGTGCCAGCAGCCCCCTAAACCAGCCAAAGAAAGAGACCCAGTACTTC. As protein: CASSPLNQPKKETQYF. Full variable domain (missing parts from reference TRBV7-2 and TRBJ2-5): GAGVSQSPSNKVTEKGKDVELRCDPISGHTALYWYRQSLGQGLEFLIYFQGNSAPDKSGLPSDRFSAERTGGSVSTLTIQRTQQEDSAVYLCASSPLNQPKKETQYFGPGTRLLVL.

This clonotype came up a few times. The V gene is TRBV27, the J gene TRBJ2-5, with D possibly being TRBD1 (6 bases). The CDR3 length is 12 residues. V was cut by 8 bases and J by 4 bases, with 11 bases left in between. Germline loops: CDR1 MNHEY, CDR2 SMNVEV (reference sequence). DNA of the CDR3: TGTGCCAGCGGGCTGGGGGCAGAGACCCAGTACTTC. Its translation: CASGLGAETQYF.

This clonotype was recorded many times. This chain uses TRBV7-9 with TRBJ2-2; TRBD1 is a possible D gene (6 bases). This CDR3 has 15 amino acids. The V and J ends lost 4 bases and 2 bases respectively, with 11 bases between them. CDR1 and CDR2 from the germline V gene are SEHNR and FQNEAQ (reference sequence). CDR3 amino acids: CASSSRDNNTGELFF. In DNA, the CDR3 is TGTGCCAGCAGCTCCCGGGACAATAACACCGGGGAGCTGTTTTTT. The entire variable domain, with the rest obtained from reference TRBV7-9 and TRBJ2-2, is as follows: DTGVSQNPRHKITKRGQNVTFRCDPISEHNRLYWYRQTLGQGPEFLTYFQNEAQLEKSRLLSDRFSAERPKGSFSTLEIQRTEQGDSAMYLCASSSRDNNTGELFFGEGSRLTVL.

V usage is TRBV9 and J usage is TRBJ2-7; D not resolved. Between the trimmed V and J ends, which lost 4 bases and 0 bases, there was a span of 11 bases. Germline CDR1 reads SGDLS; CDR2 reads YYNGEE. The CDR3 runs to 14 residues. The CDR3 DNA reads TGTGCCAGCAGCCCCATGGGAAGCTCCTACGAGCAGTACTTC. This encodes CASSPMGSSYEQYF.

Many counts were recorded for this clonotype. This chain joins TRBV13 and TRBJ1-6; D is uncertain. From germline, CDR1 is PRHDT and CDR2 FYEKMQ (reference sequence). The CDR3 totals 16 residues. V lost 0 bases to trimming and J lost 0 bases, with 6 bases between them. CDR3 nucleotide sequence: TGTGCCAGCAGCTTAGGGGGGAGCTCCTATAATTCACCCCTCCACTTT. As protein: CASSLGGSSYNSPLHF.

This clonotype was counted ten times or more. The CDR3 spells CATNRARASTDTQYF. The CDR3 DNA reads as TGTGCCACCAACCGGGCCCGTGCTAGCACAGATACGCAGTATTTT. The chain has TRBV12-3 or TRBV12-4 and TRBJ2-3; unclear D gene. Between the trimmed V and J ends, which lost 10 bases and 0 bases, there was a span of 17 bases. The CDR3 spans 15 residues.

The table lists this clonotype with many counts. The chain employs TRBV6-2 or TRBV6-3 and TRBJ1-2; D is unresolved. CDR3 size: 12 residues. V was trimmed by 6 bases and J by 5 bases, leaving 10 bases between them. CDR1 is MNHEY, CDR2 SVGEGT, per germline. Here the CDR3 DNA reads TGTGCCAGCAGCGGCGGATTATATGGCTACACCTTC. Translation gives CASSGGLYGYTF.

This clonotype was observed at least ten times. The chain joins TRBV7-9 to TRBJ1-1, with 9 bases identical to TRBD1. Trimming cost V 3 bases and J 4 bases; bases outside gene matches: 3. CDR1 SEHNR and CDR2 FQNEAQ come from the germline V gene (reference sequence). CDR3 length: 14 amino acids. CDR3 protein: CASSLAGQGTEAFF. Written as DNA, the CDR3 is TGTGCCAGCAGCTTGGCGGGACAGGGCACTGAAGCTTTCTTT.

V is TRBV12-3 or TRBV12-4 and J is TRBJ2-7, with D perhaps TRBD1 (6 bases). The CDR3 is made up of 14 amino acids. Trimming took 3 bases from V and 2 from J, leaving 11 bases between them. The CDR3 DNA reads TGTGCCAGCAGTTTCTCCAGGGGCCCCTACGAGCAGTACTTC. It is translated as CASSFSRGPYEQYF.

This clonotype was seen more than once but under ten times. The chain is built from TRBV4-1 and TRBJ1-1; D may be TRBD1 (5 bases). CDR1 is MGHRA and CDR2 is YSYEKL in the germline V gene. V gave up 0 bases and J gave up 5 bases, with 10 bases separating them. The CDR3 spans 14 residues. CDR3 residues: CASSQEGEGTEAFF. CDR3 in DNA: TGCGCCAGCAGCCAAGAGGGGGAGGGAACTGAAGCTTTCTTT.

This rearrangement joins TRBV5-1 to TRBJ1-1; D is possibly TRBD1 (6 bases). This CDR3 is built from 14 residues. Germline assignment: CDR1 SGHRS and CDR2 YFSETQ. Trimming shortened V by 3 bases and J by 0 bases, and 9 bases separated the two germline ends. CDR3 loop: CASSWTALNTEAFF. The CDR3 DNA reads TGCGCCAGCAGCTGGACAGCTCTGAACACTGAAGCTTTCTTT.

This clonotype was picked up many times. The rearrangement uses TRBV6-6 and TRBJ2-7, with a tentative D call TRBD1 (6 bases). The germline CDR1 and CDR2 sequences are MNHNY and SVGAGI (reference sequence). This CDR3 comprises 11 residues. Trimming pared 5 bases from V and 9 bases from J, leaving 11 bases between. The CDR3 DNA reads TGTGCCAGCAGTCTACAGGGAAGGCAGTACTTC. As protein: CASSLQGRQYF.

As concerns this clonotype: Just one base apart from a much larger clone, this may be a read error. The chain couples TRBV5-1 to TRBJ2-3; the match to TRBD1 covers 10 bases. Looked up from germline, CDR1 is SGHRS and CDR2 is YFSETQ. This CDR3 has 15 residues. The CDR3 spells CTSSPDRGAGDTQYF. The CDR3 DNA sequence: TGCACCAGCAGCCCGGACAGGGGGGCAGGAGATACGCAGTATTTT.

In this sample, this clonotype turned up many times. The chain links TRBV28 to TRBJ2-7; 8 bases match TRBD1. J was trimmed by 5 bases and V by 7 bases; bases with no gene match: 7. There are 13 residues in the CDR3. CDR1 and CDR2 from the germline V gene are MDHEN and SYDVKM. DNA for the CDR3: TGTGCCAGCAAGACAGGGGTAAGCCACGAGCAGTACTTC. Translation: CASKTGVSHEQYF.

This clonotype has only a few counts. V and J are TRBV12-3 or TRBV12-4 and TRBJ1-1; D remains unclear. The V and J ends lost 3 bases and 2 bases respectively, with 7 bases between them. The CDR3 is 13 amino acids. The CDR3, as DNA: TGTGCCAGCAGTTTTACACCAAACACTGAAGCTTTCTTT. This translates into CASSFTPNTEAFF.

With respect to this clonotype: A much larger clonotype is one base distant, so this may be a read error. CDR3 sequence: CASRLAGGLGELFF. DNA of the CDR3: TGTGCCAGCCGACTAGCGGGAGGTCTGGGGGAGCTGTTTTTT. This sequence joins TRBV28 and TRBJ2-2; 13 bases align to TRBD2. Trimming removed 8 bases from V and 8 bases from J; junction bases left unmatched: 5. The CDR3 is made up of 14 amino acids. In germline, CDR1 is MDHEN, CDR2 SYDVKM. Full variable domain (rest looked up from reference TRBV28 and TRBJ2-2): DVKVTQSSRYLVKRTGEKVFLECVQDMDHENMFWYRQDPGLGLRLIYFSYDVKMKEKGDIPEGYSVSREKKERFSLILESASTNQTSMYLCASRLAGGLGELFFGEGSRLTVL.